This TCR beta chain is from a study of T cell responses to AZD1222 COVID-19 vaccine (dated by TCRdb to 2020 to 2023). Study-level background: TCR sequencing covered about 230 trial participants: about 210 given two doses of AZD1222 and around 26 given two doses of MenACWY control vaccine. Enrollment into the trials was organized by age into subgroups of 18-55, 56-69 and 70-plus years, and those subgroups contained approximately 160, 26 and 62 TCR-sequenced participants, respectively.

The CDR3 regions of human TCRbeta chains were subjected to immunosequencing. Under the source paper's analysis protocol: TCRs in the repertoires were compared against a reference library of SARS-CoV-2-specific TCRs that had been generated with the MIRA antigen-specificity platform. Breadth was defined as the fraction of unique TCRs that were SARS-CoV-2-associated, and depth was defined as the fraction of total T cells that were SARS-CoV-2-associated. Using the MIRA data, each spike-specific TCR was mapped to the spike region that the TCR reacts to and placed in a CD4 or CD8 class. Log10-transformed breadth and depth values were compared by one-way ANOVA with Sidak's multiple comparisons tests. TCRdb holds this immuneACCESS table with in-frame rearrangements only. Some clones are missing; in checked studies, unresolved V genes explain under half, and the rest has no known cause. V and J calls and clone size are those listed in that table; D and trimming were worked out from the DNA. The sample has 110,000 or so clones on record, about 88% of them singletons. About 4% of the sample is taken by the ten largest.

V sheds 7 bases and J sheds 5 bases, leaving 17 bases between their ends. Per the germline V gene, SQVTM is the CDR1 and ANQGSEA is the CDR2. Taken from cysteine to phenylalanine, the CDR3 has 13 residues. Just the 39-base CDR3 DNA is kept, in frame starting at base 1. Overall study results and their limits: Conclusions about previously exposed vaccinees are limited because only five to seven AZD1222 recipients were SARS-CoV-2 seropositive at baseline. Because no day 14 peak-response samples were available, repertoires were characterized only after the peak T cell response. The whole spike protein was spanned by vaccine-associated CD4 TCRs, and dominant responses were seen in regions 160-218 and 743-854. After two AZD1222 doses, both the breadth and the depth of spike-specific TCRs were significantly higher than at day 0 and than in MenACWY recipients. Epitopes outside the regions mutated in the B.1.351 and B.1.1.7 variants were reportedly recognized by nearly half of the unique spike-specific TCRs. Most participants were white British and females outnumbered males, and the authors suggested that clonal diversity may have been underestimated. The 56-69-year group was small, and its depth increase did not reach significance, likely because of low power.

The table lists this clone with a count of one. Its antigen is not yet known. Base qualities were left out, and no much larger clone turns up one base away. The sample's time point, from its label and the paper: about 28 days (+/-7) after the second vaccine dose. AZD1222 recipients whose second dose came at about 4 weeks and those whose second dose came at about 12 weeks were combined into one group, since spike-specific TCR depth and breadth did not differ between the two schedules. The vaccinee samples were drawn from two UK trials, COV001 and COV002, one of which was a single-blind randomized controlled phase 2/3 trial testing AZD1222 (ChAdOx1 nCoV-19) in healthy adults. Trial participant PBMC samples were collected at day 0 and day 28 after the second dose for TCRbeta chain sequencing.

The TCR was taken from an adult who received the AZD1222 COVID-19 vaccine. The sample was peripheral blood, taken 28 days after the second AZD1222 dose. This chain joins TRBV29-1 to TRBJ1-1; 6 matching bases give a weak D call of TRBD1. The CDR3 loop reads CSGRGLWGTEAFF. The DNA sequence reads TGCAGCGGCCGGGGGCTCTGGGGGACTGAAGCTTTCTTT.